The 26 T cell receptor beta chains listed next were all sequenced from one sample in a study of blood T cell repertoires in COVID-19. Clones were read by immunoSEQ multiplex PCR, and TCRdb kept only the in-frame ones, dropping some. Of a few hundred thousand clones listed, around 90% are singletons. Sequenced sample: PBMCs or T cells enriched from blood (not recorded which). Source of these receptors: a young man who had recovered from COVID-19.

The V gene is TRBV11-2, the J gene TRBJ1-1; D remains ambiguous. Germline V gene data show CDR1 as SGHAT and CDR2 as FQNNGV. This CDR3 has 14 residues. Deletions cut 1 base from V and 1 base from J, with 7 bases between. CDR3 coding DNA: TGTGCCAGCAGCTTAGTCAGGTCGAACACTGAAGCTTTCTTT. Protein sequence: CASSLVRSNTEAFF.

The rearrangement joins TRBV7-9 to TRBJ2-1; TRBD2 matches 8 bases. Germline V lookup: CDR1 SEHNR, CDR2 FQNEAQ (reference sequence). The CDR3 length is 18 residues. The junction had 18 bases not matched to a gene; V was cut back by 3 bases and J by 8 bases. The CDR3 protein is CASSFLGVPGLVAYEQFF. Written as DNA, the CDR3 is TGTGCCAGCAGCTTCCTCGGGGTCCCGGGACTAGTTGCCTATGAGCAGTTCTTC. Supplemented by reference TRBV7-9 and TRBJ2-1, the full variable domain reads DTGVSQNPRHKITKRGQNVTFRCDPISEHNRLYWYRQTLGQGPEFLTYFQNEAQLEKSRLLSDRFSAERPKGSFSTLEIQRTEQGDSAMYLCASSFLGVPGLVAYEQFFGPGTRLTVL.

The V call is TRBV5-8, the J call TRBJ1-5; D is possibly TRBD1 (6 bases). Per the germline V gene, CDR1 is SGHTS and CDR2 is YDEGEE. V was clipped by 4 bases and J by 4 bases, with 18 bases between them. This CDR3 region has 16 residues. In DNA, the CDR3 is TGTGCCAGCAGCAGTCCAGCTGGACAGAAAAATCAGCCCCAGCATTTT. This codes for CASSSPAGQKNQPQHF. Based on the CDR3 plus reference TRBV5-8 and TRBJ1-5, the full variable domain is EAGVTQSPTHLIKTRGQQATLRCSPISGHTSVYWYQQALGLGLQFLLWYDEGEERNRGNFPPRFSGRQFPNYSSELNVNALELEDSALYLCASSSPAGQKNQPQHFGDGTRLSIL.

J is TRBJ1-2 and V is TRBV9; a possible D gene is TRBD1 (5 bases). Trimming cost V 0 bases and J 2 bases, with 11 bases left between them. Per the germline V gene, CDR1 is SGDLS and CDR2 is YYNGEE. The CDR3 has 15 amino acids. The CDR3 spells CASSVVPDSNYGYTF. The CDR3 bases are TGTGCCAGCAGCGTAGTACCCGACAGCAACTATGGCTACACCTTC.

The chain uses TRBV6-5 and TRBJ1-2; 9 bases fit TRBD1. CDR3 length: 14 residues. After removal of 6 bases from V and 6 bases from J, the junction contained 8 bases not matched to a gene. Germline V gives CDR1 MNHEY, CDR2 SVGAGI. This CDR3 is CASRATGTGNGYTF. CDR3 nucleotides: TGTGCCAGCAGGGCTACCGGGACAGGGAATGGCTACACCTTC.

This chain links TRBV7-9 with TRBJ2-3; 9 bases align to TRBD2. Germline trimming cut 0 bases from V and 3 bases from J; bases unmatched to any gene: 10. The CDR3 runs 18 residues. Germline CDR1 is SEHNR and CDR2 is FQNEAQ (reference sequence). CDR3 coding DNA: TGTGCCAGCAGCTTAGCACCCCTGGGGCGGGGGGGAACAGATACGCAGTATTTT. Protein product: CASSLAPLGRGGTDTQYF.

The chain recombines TRBV9 with TRBJ1-2; no clear D. The V end lost 5 bases, the J end lost 8 bases, and 16 bases lay between the germline ends. The CDR3 contains 13 residues. Germline assignment: CDR1 SGDLS and CDR2 YYNGEE. Here the CDR3 DNA reads TGTGCCAGCAGTCTCGCAGAAGTCGGGGGCTACACCTTC. Translating gives CASSLAEVGGYTF.

The J gene is TRBJ1-2, the V gene TRBV4-2; D is possibly TRBD1 (5 bases). Germline V gene lookup returns CDR1 LGHNA and CDR2 YNFKEQ. This CDR3 contains 13 residues. V was pared by 2 bases and J by 7 bases, with 11 bases between. The CDR3: CASSQSGYPGYTF. For the CDR3, the DNA is TGTGCCAGCAGCCAATCAGGGTATCCTGGCTACACCTTC.

The chain couples TRBV3-1 (or the pseudogene TRBV3-2) to TRBJ2-4, with TRBD2 matching 8 bases. The CDR3 runs to 15 residues. Losses at the gene ends were 8 bases for V and 6 bases for J; bases not matched to a gene: 12. CDR1 LGHDT and CDR2 YNNKEL come from the germline V gene (reference sequence). The CDR3 reads CASGPSGSSPNIQYF. Here the CDR3 DNA reads TGTGCCAGCGGGCCTAGCGGGTCCTCCCCAAACATTCAGTACTTC.

This clone was seen only once. The J gene is TRBJ1-6, the V gene TRBV5-5, with D unclear. The ends were cut back, 4 bases at V and 8 bases at J, with 16 bases in the middle. The CDR3 has 15 amino acids. Germline CDR1 SGHKS, CDR2 YYEKEE (reference sequence). CDR3 protein: CASSADGGRYSPLHF. The CDR3 DNA reads TGTGCCAGCAGCGCCGACGGAGGAAGATATTCACCCCTCCACTTT.

This clone occurred once. The chain carries TRBV9 and TRBJ1-6; 7 nucleotides agree with TRBD1. The J segment lost 9 bases and the V segment lost 2 bases, leaving 14 bases of the junction unmatched. The CDR3 has 17 amino acids. Germline loops: CDR1 SGDLS, CDR2 YYNGEE. The CDR3 protein is CASSVTAGTAGGSPLHF. The DNA for the CDR3 is TGTGCCAGCAGCGTGACCGCCGGGACAGCAGGGGGTTCACCCCTCCACTTT. Filled out from reference TRBV9 and TRBJ1-6, the complete variable domain reads DSGVTQTPKHLITATGQRVTLRCSPRSGDLSVYWYQQSLDQGLQFLIQYYNGEERAKGNILERFSAQQFPDLHSELNLSSLELGDSALYFCASSVTAGTAGGSPLHFGNGTRLTVT.

V usage is TRBV27 and J usage is TRBJ1-1; TRBD1 is a possible D gene (5 bases). The V end was cut by 1 base, the J end by 1 base, with 13 bases between. Germline V lookup: CDR1 MNHEY, CDR2 SMNVEV (reference sequence). The CDR3 is 16 residues long. CDR3 nucleotides: TGTGCCAGCAGTTTATGGAGGGGCGACCGGAACACTGAAGCTTTCTTT. Translating it yields CASSLWRGDRNTEAFF.

V is TRBV28 and J is TRBJ1-3, with a weak D call TRBD1 (5 bases). V shed 6 bases and J shed 1 base, with 22 bases lying between them. The CDR3 is 18 residues long. The germline V gene encodes CDR1 MDHEN and CDR2 SYDVKM. CDR3 bases: TGTGCCAGCAGCCGAACAGGTACGAGATCGGCTTCTGGAAACACCATATATTTT. Its protein is CASSRTGTRSASGNTIYF.

This clone appeared a single time. The rearrangement joins TRBV2 to TRBJ2-1; maybe TRBD1 (5 bases). In germline, CDR1 is SNHLY, CDR2 FYNNEI. The V end was cut by 8 bases, the J end by 7 bases, with 15 bases between. This CDR3 spans 13 amino acids. The CDR3 reads CASLPQAANEQFF. CDR3 in DNA: TGTGCCAGCCTCCCACAGGCAGCAAATGAGCAGTTCTTC.

The chain combines TRBV4-2 with TRBJ2-5; 7 bases align to TRBD1. Trimming took 4 bases from V and 3 from J; bases not matched to a gene: 5. The CDR3 loop spans 14 amino acids. Germline lookup yields CDR1 LGHNA and CDR2 YNFKEQ. CDR3 residues: CASSRRQGKETQYF. The CDR3 DNA sequence: TGTGCCAGCAGCCGCCGACAGGGAAAAGAGACCCAGTACTTC.

For this clone: The sample carries other DNA sequences with the same CDR3. This chain uses TRBV19 with TRBJ1-5, with D possibly being TRBD1 (5 bases). Germline CDR1 is LNHDA and CDR2 is SQIVND (reference sequence). This CDR3 spans 13 amino acids. V was clipped by 3 bases and J by 5 bases, with 8 bases between them. This CDR3 reads CASSISGDQPQHF. The CDR3 region has the DNA TGTGCCAGTAGTATTTCGGGGGATCAGCCCCAGCATTTT. Combining the CDR3 with reference TRBV19 and TRBJ1-5 gives the whole variable domain DGGITQSPKYLFRKEGQNVTLSCEQNLNHDAMYWYRQDPGQGLRLIYYSQIVNDFQKGDIAEGYSVSREKKESFPLTVTSAQKNPTAFYLCASSISGDQPQHFGDGTRLSIL.

Of note for this clone: One end of the junction varies from germline; a read error may be responsible. This sequence joins TRBV4-1 and TRBJ1-1; the D gene is possibly TRBD1 (5 bases). The CDR3 is 13 residues long. CDR1 MGHRA and CDR2 YSYEKL come from the germline V gene. This chain's CDR3 is CASSQGFGLDSLF. The CDR3, as DNA: TGCGCCAGCAGCCAGGGTTTCGGGCTCGACAGCTTGTTT.

The chain uses TRBV7-2 and TRBJ2-3; 9 bases are shared with TRBD2. The CDR3 contains 13 residues. The J segment lost 2 bases and the V segment lost 10 bases, leaving 4 bases of the junction unmatched. Germline V gene data show CDR1 as SGHTA and CDR2 as FQGNSA. This CDR3 is CATAGGPTDTQYF. CDR3 DNA: TGTGCCACCGCGGGGGGGCCCACAGATACGCAGTATTTT.

This chain links TRBV21-1 with TRBJ1-5. TRBV21-1 is marked as a pseudogene. The CDR3 spans 18 residues. The DNA of the CDR3 is TGTGCCAGCAGCAAAGTGACGCCGGGTCGGGGGGCCGATCAGCCCCAGCATTTT. Residues: CASSKVTPGRGADQPQHF.

CDR3 nucleotides: TGTGCCACCAGCAGAACGGGTCTATCGGCTTTCTTT. Its protein product is CATSRTGLSAFF. The genes are TRBV15 and TRBJ1-1, with D unclear. Germline V gene data show CDR1 as LNHNV and CDR2 as YYDKDF (reference sequence). The CDR3 contains 12 residues. Trimming removed 2 bases from V and 11 bases from J, with 12 bases in between.

This rearrangement joins TRBV4-2 to TRBJ2-5; 9 positions match TRBD1. Trimming cost V 2 bases and J 5 bases; bases outside gene matches: 9. This CDR3 has 16 residues. Germline V gives CDR1 LGHNA, CDR2 YNFKEQ. In DNA form, the CDR3 reads TGTGCCAGCAGCCAACCGGGACAGGGTGAGGCGGAGACCCAGTACTTC. Protein product: CASSQPGQGEAETQYF.

The rearrangement joins TRBV28 to TRBJ1-2, with TRBD1 matching over 7 bases. This CDR3 comprises 12 residues. The V and J ends lost 9 bases and 7 bases, in that order; junction bases with no gene match: 8. Germline-derived CDR1 and CDR2 are MDHEN and SYDVKM. The CDR3 loop reads CASRSGGRGYTF. The CDR3 DNA follows: TGTGCCAGTCGCTCAGGGGGTCGTGGCTACACCTTC.

V is TRBV6-5 and J is TRBJ2-7; 7 positions agree with TRBD2. In germline, CDR1 is MNHEY, CDR2 SVGAGI. Trimming at V came to 6 bases and at J to 3 bases, leaving 5 bases not matched to a gene. There are 13 residues in the CDR3. The DNA of the CDR3 is TGTGCCAGCAGGAGGGACTACGGCTACGAGCAGTACTTC. This translates into CASRRDYGYEQYF.

This clone was recorded many times. This chain uses TRBV6-4 with TRBJ1-6; TRBD1 matches at 9 bases. Trimming cost V 6 bases and J 3 bases; bases outside gene matches: 9. The CDR3 is made up of 17 amino acids. Germline lookup yields CDR1 MRHNA and CDR2 SNTAGT. CDR3 bases: TGTGCCAGCAGCCTTTCGACAGGGGGGGACTATAATTCACCCCTCCACTTT. It specifies CASSLSTGGDYNSPLHF.

This chain joins TRBV29-1 and TRBJ1-5; D ambiguous. The V end lost 6 bases, the J end lost 0 bases, and 9 bases lay between the germline ends. The germline V gene has CDR1 SQVTM and CDR2 ANQGSEA. The CDR3 runs 13 residues. CDR3 residues: CSVSENSNQPQHF. CDR3 DNA sequence: TGCAGCGTCTCTGAGAATAGCAATCAGCCCCAGCATTTT.

V is TRBV6-5 and J is TRBJ1-6; the D gene is possibly TRBD1 (5 bases). Germline CDR1 is MNHEY and CDR2 is SVGAGI. The germline V and J ends were trimmed by 8 bases and 17 bases, with 22 bases remaining between them. This CDR3 has 13 residues. Here the CDR3 reads CASSGFRGGDFHF. CDR3 nucleotides: TGTGCCAGCTCTGGATTTAGGGGAGGGGATTTCCACTTT.